The T cell receptor beta chain under discussion was sequenced for a study of blood T cell repertoires in COVID-19. Study-level background: Sites in the United States, Italy and Spain provided acute and convalescent COVID-19 samples.

Patients at the Seattle site were enrolled during active infection and followed longitudinally. The V and J ends lost 0 bases and 3 bases respectively, with 11 bases between them. The CDR3 is 15 residues long. CDR1 and CDR2 (germline): ENHRY, SYGVKD. Per the authors' pipeline: Amplification of reference gene primers was used by the study to estimate nucleated cell counts. Sequencing was performed with immunoSEQ multiplex PCR; in TCRdb, only in-frame clones are kept and a portion is missing. Clone size and V and J calls were adopted from that table, with D and trimming inferred from the DNA. Of 200,000 to 300,000 clones listed, over 90% are singletons.

The receptor's source is a man aged 30 to 45 with COVID-19, enrolled during active disease. The gene calls are TRBV10-3 and TRBJ1-2, with TRBD1 as a possible D gene (6 bases). Sequencing was done on a sample of peripheral blood. CDR3 DNA: TGTGCCATCAGTGAGTCCCAGGACAGTTACTATGGCTACACCTTC. Translated: CAISESQDSYYGYTF.